Listed below are T cell receptor beta chains from one sample, sequenced in a study of siplizumab effects on memory and regulatory T cells. The table came from immunoSEQ multiplex PCR; TCRdb's copy has only in-frame clones and leaves some out. This sample yields 87,000 or so clones, of which 94% are seen a single time; around 0.3% belongs to the top ten. The sequencing sample was made of non-Treg CD4+ T cells sorted from blood. The receptors here all came from a human donor in good health. The CDR3 runs from the conserved cysteine through the conserved F or W. A D gene is named only where the DNA matches it firmly. Rows give clone size only sometimes, using once, few, many, or a class for an expanded clone.

D gene: -
V gene: TRBV20-1
clone size: -
J gene: TRBJ1-1
CDR3 DNA: TGCAGTGCTAATACTGAAGCTTTCTTT
CDR3 protein: CSANTEAFF

D gene: TRBD1
V gene: TRBV5-4
clone size: -
J gene: TRBJ1-2
CDR3 DNA: TGTGCCAGCAGCTTGGGGGACAGGGATTATGGCTACACCTTC
CDR3 protein: CASSLGDRDYGYTF

D gene: -
V gene: TRBV4-1
clone size: -
J gene: TRBJ2-1
CDR3 DNA: TGCGCCAGCAGCCAAGATCGGGTGGCGAATGAGCAGTTCTTC
CDR3 protein: CASSQDRVANEQFF

D gene: -
V gene: TRBV7-2
clone size: -
J gene: TRBJ2-1
CDR3 DNA: TGTGCCAGCAGCTCCACCGTCAATGAGCAGTTCTTC
CDR3 protein: CASSSTVNEQFF

D gene: -
V gene: TRBV4-1
clone size: -
J gene: TRBJ2-1
CDR3 DNA: TGCGCCAGCAGCCAAGATATGGACGGTGAGCAGTTCTTC
CDR3 protein: CASSQDMDGEQFF

D gene: -
V gene: TRBV6-5
clone size: -
J gene: TRBJ2-7
CDR3 DNA: TGTGCCAGCAGTTACTATTCCAGCTCCTACGAGCAGTACTTC
CDR3 protein: CASSYYSSSYEQYF

D gene: -
V gene: TRBV6-5
clone size: -
J gene: TRBJ2-1
CDR3 DNA: TGTGCCAGCAGGAACACAGGTTTTACCGTTGATGAGCAGTTCTTC
CDR3 protein: CASRNTGFTVDEQFF

D gene: -
V gene: TRBV6-5
clone size: -
J gene: TRBJ2-3
CDR3 DNA: TGTGCCAGCAGTTATGCAGGGATCACTAGCACAGATACGCAGTATTTT
CDR3 protein: CASSYAGITSTDTQYF

D gene: TRBD1
V gene: TRBV6-1
clone size: -
J gene: TRBJ1-2
CDR3 DNA: TGTGCCAGCAGGTTAACAGGGGAACATGGCTACACCTTC
CDR3 protein: CASRLTGEHGYTF

D gene: -
V gene: TRBV30
clone size: -
J gene: TRBJ2-1
CDR3 DNA: TGTGCCTGGAGTAGTATTGAGCAGTTCTTC
CDR3 protein: CAWSSIEQFF

D gene: -
V gene: TRBV6-1
clone size: -
J gene: TRBJ1-5
CDR3 DNA: TGTGCCAGCAGTGAAGCGTTCCGGGGGCAATCAAATAGCAATCAGCCCCAGCATTTT
CDR3 protein: CASSEAFRGQSNSNQPQHF

D gene: -
V gene: TRBV6-5
clone size: once
J gene: TRBJ2-2
CDR3 DNA: TGTGCCAGCAGGCCCCTTGCGAACACCGGGGAGCTGTTTTTT
CDR3 protein: CASRPLANTGELFF

D gene: TRBD1
V gene: TRBV5-1
clone size: -
J gene: TRBJ1-2
CDR3 DNA: TGCGCCAGCAGCTTGGCCGGGACAGGGCCGGGTAGCTACACCTTC
CDR3 protein: CASSLAGTGPGSYTF

D gene: -
V gene: TRBV6-5
clone size: -
J gene: TRBJ2-5
CDR3 DNA: TGTGCCAGCAGTTACGAAGGGGTACCGGGGGAGACCCAGTACTTC
CDR3 protein: CASSYEGVPGETQYF

D gene: -
V gene: TRBV18
clone size: -
J gene: TRBJ2-3
CDR3 DNA: TGTGCCAGCTCGCCGGGGACACCGAGCACAGATACGCAGTATTTT
CDR3 protein: CASSPGTPSTDTQYF

D gene: TRBD1
V gene: TRBV6-1
clone size: -
J gene: TRBJ2-2
CDR3 DNA: TGTGCCAGCAGTGTAGTCAGGGGGCCGACCGGGGAGCTGTTTTTT
CDR3 protein: CASSVVRGPTGELFF

D gene: -
V gene: TRBV7-2
clone size: -
J gene: TRBJ1-1
CDR3 DNA: TGTGCCAGCAGCTTATTTCGGGGGAACACTGAAGCTTTCTTT
CDR3 protein: CASSLFRGNTEAFF

D gene: TRBD2
V gene: TRBV2
clone size: -
J gene: TRBJ2-5
CDR3 DNA: TGTGCCAGCAGTTTGACTAGCGGGGGCCAAGAGACCCAGTACTTC
CDR3 protein: CASSLTSGGQETQYF

D gene: -
V gene: TRBV6-5
clone size: -
J gene: TRBJ2-2
CDR3 DNA: TGTGCCAGCAGTTACGTCAGGGTCAACACCGGGGAGCTGTTTTTT
CDR3 protein: CASSYVRVNTGELFF

D gene: -
V gene: TRBV5-1
clone size: -
J gene: TRBJ2-3
CDR3 DNA: TGCGCCAGCAGCTTCACCTGGCCACCCACAGATACGCAGTATTTT
CDR3 protein: CASSFTWPPTDTQYF

D gene: TRBD1
V gene: TRBV5-5
clone size: -
J gene: TRBJ1-5
CDR3 DNA: TGTGCCAGCAGCCCCCAAGGACAGGGGGCAAGTCAGCCCCAGCATTTT
CDR3 protein: CASSPQGQGASQPQHF

D gene: -
V gene: TRBV27
clone size: -
J gene: TRBJ2-7
CDR3 DNA: TGTGCCAGCAGTTTACGCCATTCCTACGAGCAGTACTTC
CDR3 protein: CASSLRHSYEQYF

D gene: -
V gene: TRBV19
clone size: -
J gene: TRBJ2-6
CDR3 DNA: TGTGCCAGTAGTATCGCGGTCTCTGGGGCCAACGTCCTGACTTTC
CDR3 protein: CASSIAVSGANVLTF

D gene: -
V gene: TRBV6-5
clone size: once
J gene: TRBJ2-3
CDR3 DNA: TGTGCCAGCAGCCCTGGGGGACTTGTAGGGGATACGCAGTATTTT
CDR3 protein: CASSPGGLVGDTQYF

D gene: -
V gene: TRBV6-6
clone size: -
J gene: TRBJ1-1
CDR3 DNA: TGTGCCAGCAGTTACCTCGGGGGAAACGCTGAAGCTTTCTTT
CDR3 protein: CASSYLGGNAEAFF

D gene: -
V gene: TRBV15
clone size: -
J gene: TRBJ1-5
CDR3 DNA: TGTGCCACCAGCGGGACTCGGTTTCAGCCCCAGCATTTT
CDR3 protein: CATSGTRFQPQHF

D gene: -
V gene: TRBV7-9
clone size: -
J gene: TRBJ1-1
CDR3 DNA: TGTGCCAGCAGCTTCACCGGAGCTGAAGCTTTCTTT
CDR3 protein: CASSFTGAEAFF

D gene: -
V gene: TRBV30
clone size: -
J gene: TRBJ1-1
CDR3 DNA: TGTGCCTGGAGGCCGCCGACTCCTTCGGGAAGCACTGAAGCTTTCTTT
CDR3 protein: CAWRPPTPSGSTEAFF

D gene: -
V gene: TRBV7-9
clone size: -
J gene: TRBJ1-1
CDR3 DNA: TGTGCCAGCAGCTCGATTGCGGGGCGTAATATGGAGATGAACACTGAAGCTTTCTTT
CDR3 protein: CASSSIAGRNMEMNTEAFF

D gene: -
V gene: TRBV2
clone size: -
J gene: TRBJ1-5
CDR3 DNA: TGTGCCAGCAGTGAAGCCCTCGAGGAGTTACCCCAGCATTTT
CDR3 protein: CASSEALEELPQHF

D gene: -
V gene: TRBV15
clone size: -
J gene: TRBJ1-1
CDR3 DNA: TGTGCCACCAGCAGAGACTTTGGGATAGGTGAAGCTTTCTTT
CDR3 protein: CATSRDFGIGEAFF

D gene: -
V gene: TRBV7-2
clone size: -
J gene: TRBJ2-1
CDR3 DNA: TGTGCCAGCAGCAAGTCGGGGAACCTTCAGTTCTTC
CDR3 protein: CASSKSGNLQFF

D gene: -
V gene: TRBV15
clone size: -
J gene: TRBJ2-7
CDR3 DNA: TGTGCCACCAGCAGGACAACGGGGTACGAGCAGTACTTC
CDR3 protein: CATSRTTGYEQYF

D gene: TRBD1
V gene: TRBV6-5
clone size: -
J gene: TRBJ2-7
CDR3 DNA: TGTGCCAGCAGTCTGACCGGGACAGGGGGTTACGAGCAGTACTTC
CDR3 protein: CASSLTGTGGYEQYF

D gene: -
V gene: TRBV4-3
clone size: -
J gene: TRBJ2-3
CDR3 DNA: TGCGCCAGCAGCCAACAGGGGACTCGCACAGATACGCAGTATTTT
CDR3 protein: CASSQQGTRTDTQYF

D gene: -
V gene: TRBV21-1
clone size: -
J gene: TRBJ1-1
CDR3 DNA: TGTGCCAGCAGCCCAGGCGACCGGGACCACACTGAAGCTTTCTTT
CDR3 protein: CASSPGDRDHTEAFF

D gene: -
V gene: TRBV6-5
clone size: -
J gene: TRBJ1-2
CDR3 DNA: TGTGCCAGCAGTTATTCAGGGGTTTCCTATGGCTACACCTTC
CDR3 protein: CASSYSGVSYGYTF

D gene: -
V gene: TRBV19
clone size: -
J gene: TRBJ2-1
CDR3 DNA: TGTGCCAGTAGTAGGGACCCGAGCTCCTACAATGAGCAGTTCTTC
CDR3 protein: CASSRDPSSYNEQFF

D gene: -
V gene: TRBV27
clone size: -
J gene: TRBJ2-3
CDR3 DNA: TGTGCCAGCAGCCTGAGCCGGGGCCGCACAGATACGCAGTATTTT
CDR3 protein: CASSLSRGRTDTQYF

D gene: -
V gene: TRBV5-6
clone size: -
J gene: TRBJ1-2
CDR3 DNA: TGTGCCAGCAGCTTTGGGCGGAACTATGGCTACACCTTC
CDR3 protein: CASSFGRNYGYTF

D gene: -
V gene: TRBV18
clone size: -
J gene: TRBJ1-2
CDR3 DNA: TGTGCCAGCTCACCACAGGGACAAACTAACTATGGCTACACCTTC
CDR3 protein: CASSPQGQTNYGYTF

D gene: -
V gene: TRBV11-2
clone size: -
J gene: TRBJ1-3
CDR3 DNA: TGTGCCAGCAGCTTTGGGATCTCTGGAAACACCATATATTTT
CDR3 protein: CASSFGISGNTIYF

D gene: TRBD1
V gene: TRBV7-9
clone size: -
J gene: TRBJ2-7
CDR3 DNA: TGTGCCAGCAGCTATCGGACAGGGACCGAGCAGTACTTC
CDR3 protein: CASSYRTGTEQYF

D gene: -
V gene: TRBV7-2
clone size: -
J gene: TRBJ2-1
CDR3 DNA: TGTGCCAGCAGCTTGTCCCGCGGGGACTACAATGAGCAGTTCTTC
CDR3 protein: CASSLSRGDYNEQFF

D gene: -
V gene: TRBV7-3
clone size: few
J gene: TRBJ2-1
CDR3 DNA: TGTGCCAGCAGCTTAATAGTCTCGGCAGGGGTCAACAATGAGCAGTTCTTC
CDR3 protein: CASSLIVSAGVNNEQFF

D gene: -
V gene: TRBV2
clone size: -
J gene: TRBJ1-5
CDR3 DNA: TGTGCCACCCTAAACTCTCCCCACGGGCCCCAGCATTTT
CDR3 protein: CATLNSPHGPQHF

D gene: TRBD2
V gene: TRBV6-1
clone size: -
J gene: TRBJ2-1
CDR3 DNA: TGTGCCAGCAGAGGACTAGCGAATATAGGGGAGCAGTTCTTC
CDR3 protein: CASRGLANIGEQFF

D gene: -
V gene: TRBV19
clone size: once
J gene: TRBJ2-2
CDR3 DNA: TGTGCCAGTAGTATAGACGGTCGGGAGAGGCAGCTGTTTTTT
CDR3 protein: CASSIDGRERQLFF

D gene: TRBD1
V gene: TRBV28
clone size: -
J gene: TRBJ2-5
CDR3 DNA: TGTGCCAGCAGTTCCCGGGACAGGGGGAGAGAGACCCAGTACTTC
CDR3 protein: CASSSRDRGRETQYF

D gene: -
V gene: TRBV7-8
clone size: -
J gene: TRBJ2-5
CDR3 DNA: TGTGCCAGCAGCTTTAACCGGGCAGGGCAAGAGACCCAGTACTTC
CDR3 protein: CASSFNRAGQETQYF

D gene: -
V gene: TRBV19
clone size: -
J gene: TRBJ2-5
CDR3 DNA: TGTGCCAGTAGTATAGCCGGAATTGCCGAAGAGACCCAGTACTTC
CDR3 protein: CASSIAGIAEETQYF

D gene: -
V gene: TRBV6-5
clone size: -
J gene: TRBJ2-7
CDR3 DNA: TGTGCCAGCAGCAGAAGCCCTAGCGATCCCTACGAGCAGTACTTC
CDR3 protein: CASSRSPSDPYEQYF

D gene: -
V gene: TRBV7-2
clone size: -
J gene: TRBJ1-2
CDR3 DNA: TGTGCCAGCAGCCCTCGGACTGAGAACTATGGCTACACCTTC
CDR3 protein: CASSPRTENYGYTF

D gene: -
V gene: TRBV4-1
clone size: -
J gene: TRBJ2-7
CDR3 DNA: TGCGCCAGCAGCCAAGGGCCGCAGACAGCCCTAGCCCCCTACGAGCAGTACTTC
CDR3 protein: CASSQGPQTALAPYEQYF

D gene: -
V gene: TRBV27
clone size: -
J gene: TRBJ1-6
CDR3 DNA: TGTGCCAGCACTATGGGAGGGCTGTCACCCCTCCACTTT
CDR3 protein: CASTMGGLSPLHF

D gene: TRBD2
V gene: TRBV30
clone size: -
J gene: TRBJ2-7
CDR3 DNA: TGTGCCTGGAGTGCCCGACGAATAGGGACTAGCGGGGGGGCTAGGTCCTACGAGCAGTACTTC
CDR3 protein: CAWSARRIGTSGGARSYEQYF

D gene: -
V gene: TRBV10-3
clone size: -
J gene: TRBJ1-1
CDR3 DNA: TGTGCCATCAGTGAGAGGGGTCTAATGAACACTGAAGCTTTCTTT
CDR3 protein: CAISERGLMNTEAFF